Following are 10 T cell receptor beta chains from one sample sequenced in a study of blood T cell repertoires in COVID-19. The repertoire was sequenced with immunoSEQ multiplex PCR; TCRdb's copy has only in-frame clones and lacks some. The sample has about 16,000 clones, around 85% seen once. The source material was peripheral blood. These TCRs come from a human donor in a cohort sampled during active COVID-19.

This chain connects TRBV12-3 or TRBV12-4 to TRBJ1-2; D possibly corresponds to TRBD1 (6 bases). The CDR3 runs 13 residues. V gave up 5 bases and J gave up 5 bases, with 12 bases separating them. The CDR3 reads CASSQGRGYGYTF. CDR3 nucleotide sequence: TGTGCCAGCAGTCAGGGGCGAGGGTATGGCTACACCTTC.

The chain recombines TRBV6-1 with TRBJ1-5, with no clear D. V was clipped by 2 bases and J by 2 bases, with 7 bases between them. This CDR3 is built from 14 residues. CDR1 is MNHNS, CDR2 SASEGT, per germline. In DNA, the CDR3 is TGTGCCAGCAGTGAATCACTGGGCAATCAGCCCCAGCATTTT. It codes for CASSESLGNQPQHF.

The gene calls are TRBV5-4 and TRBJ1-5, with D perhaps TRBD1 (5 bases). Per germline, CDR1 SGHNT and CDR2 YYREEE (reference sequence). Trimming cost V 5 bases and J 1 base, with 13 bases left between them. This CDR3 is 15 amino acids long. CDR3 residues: CASSPSPGSNQPQHF. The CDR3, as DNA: TGTGCCAGCAGTCCTTCGCCAGGGAGCAATCAGCCCCAGCATTTT.

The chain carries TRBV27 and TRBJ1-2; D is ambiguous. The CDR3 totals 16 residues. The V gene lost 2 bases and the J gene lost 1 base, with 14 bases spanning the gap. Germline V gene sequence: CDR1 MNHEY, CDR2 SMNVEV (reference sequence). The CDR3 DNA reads TGTGCCAGCAGTTTAGGCCCTCTGCCCTTTAACTATGGCTACACCTTC. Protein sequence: CASSLGPLPFNYGYTF.

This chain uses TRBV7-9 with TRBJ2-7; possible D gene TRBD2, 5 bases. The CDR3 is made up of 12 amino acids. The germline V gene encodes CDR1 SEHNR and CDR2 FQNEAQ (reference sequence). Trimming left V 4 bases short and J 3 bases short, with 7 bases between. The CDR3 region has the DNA TGTGCCAGCAGCTCCGGACTCTACGAGCAGTACTTC. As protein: CASSSGLYEQYF.

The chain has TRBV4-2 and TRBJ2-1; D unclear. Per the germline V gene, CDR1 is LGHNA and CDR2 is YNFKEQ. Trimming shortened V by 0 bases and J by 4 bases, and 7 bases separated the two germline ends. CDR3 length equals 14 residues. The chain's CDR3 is CASSQEREYNEQFF. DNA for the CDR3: TGTGCCAGCAGCCAAGAAAGAGAGTACAATGAGCAGTTCTTC.

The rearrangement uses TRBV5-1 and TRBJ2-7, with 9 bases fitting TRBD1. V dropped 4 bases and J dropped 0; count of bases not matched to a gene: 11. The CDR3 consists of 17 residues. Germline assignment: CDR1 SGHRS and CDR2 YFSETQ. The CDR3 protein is CASSAGTGFFSSYEQYF. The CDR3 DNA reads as TGCGCCAGCAGCGCCGGGACAGGGTTTTTTAGCTCCTACGAGCAGTACTTC.

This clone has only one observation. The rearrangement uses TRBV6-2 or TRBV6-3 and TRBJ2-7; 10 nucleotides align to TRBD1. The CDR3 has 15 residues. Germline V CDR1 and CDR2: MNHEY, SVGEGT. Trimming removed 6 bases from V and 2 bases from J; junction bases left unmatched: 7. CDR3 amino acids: CASSSRTGGTYEQYF. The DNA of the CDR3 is TGTGCCAGCAGCTCCAGGACAGGGGGTACCTACGAGCAGTACTTC.

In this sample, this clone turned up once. The CDR3 DNA is TGTGCCAGCAACCCCTTAGGTCAGGGCCGTCTTGAGCAGTTCTTC. Amino acids: CASNPLGQGRLEQFF. This sequence joins TRBV2 and TRBJ2-1; tentatively, D is TRBD1 (5 bases). Trimming stripped 7 bases from V and 9 bases from J, with 22 bases between. The CDR3 sequence is 15 residues long. Per germline, CDR1 SNHLY and CDR2 FYNNEI.

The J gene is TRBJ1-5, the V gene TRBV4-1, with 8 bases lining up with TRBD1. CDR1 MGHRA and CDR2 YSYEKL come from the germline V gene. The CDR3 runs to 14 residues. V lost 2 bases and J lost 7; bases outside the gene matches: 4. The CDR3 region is CASSQWTGPQPQHF. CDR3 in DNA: TGCGCCAGCAGCCAATGGACAGGGCCCCAGCCCCAGCATTTT.